The rows below give T cell receptor beta chains drawn from one sample of a study of blood T cells in healthy people across ages. TCRdb analysed the 5' RACE reads with MiXCR anew, one entry per CDR3 protein. The sample holds some 790,000 distinct CDR3 sequences, under 30% seen once. Sequences were obtained from blood. These receptors came from a woman older than 75 in good health. Each CDR3 is given with its conserved first and last residue. D genes are given only for firm matches. Rows give clone size only sometimes, using once, few, many, or a class for an expanded clone.

few,TRBD1,TRBJ2-7,TRBV24-1,TGTGCCACCAGTGATTCGACAGGGAACAACCACTACAATGAGCAGTACTTC,CATSDSTGNNHYNEQYF
many,TRBD2,TRBJ2-1,TRBV6-2/TRBV6-3,TGTGCCAGCACTCAGCGGGAGAGCTCCTACAATGAGCAGTTCTTC,CASTQRESSYNEQFF
.,.,TRBJ2-7,TRBV7-2,TGTGCCAGCAGCAGAGAGGGACCCCCACCCTACGAGCAGTACTTC,CASSREGPPPYEQYF
.,TRBD2,TRBJ2-5,TRBV7-2,TGTGCCGGACTAGCGGGGGGTCGAGAGACCCAGTACTTC,CAGLAGGRETQYF
many,TRBD1,TRBJ1-6,TRBV5-6,TGTGCCAGCAGCGGACAGGGAAGTTGGTCACCCCTCCACTTT,CASSGQGSWSPLHF
few,.,TRBJ1-4,TRBV20-1,TGCAGTGCTAGGGTCCCTAATGAAAAACTGTTTTTT,CSARVPNEKLFF
once,.,TRBJ1-2,TRBV3-1,TGTGCCAGCAGCCCCCTGGGGGGGGCCTATGGCTGCACCTTC,CASSPLGGAYGCTF
many,TRBD2,TRBJ2-3,TRBV3-1,TGTGCCAGCAGCCTGGGACTAGCGGGGGGTTTCACAGATACGCAGTATTTT,CASSLGLAGGFTDTQYF
many,TRBD1,TRBJ2-4,TRBV3-1,TGTGCCAGCAGCCAACTACAGGGGAGTACCAAAAACATTCAGTACTTC,CASSQLQGSTKNIQYF
.,TRBD1,TRBJ1-5,TRBV6-2/TRBV6-3,TGTGCCAGCAGTTACCCGACAGGGGGAAATCAGCCCCAGCATTTT,CASSYPTGGNQPQHF
many,TRBD1,TRBJ1-2,TRBV20-1,TGCAGTGCTAGGGAAAGACAGGGCGGTGGCTACACCTTC,CSARERQGGGYTF